This TCR beta chain was retrieved from a study of regulatory T cells in long-lasting Graves disease. Study-wide context: Persistence in Graves' disease denoted antithyroid drug use beyond 5 years alongside positive TSH receptor antibodies. Findings and caveats of the study: Relative to newly diagnosed Graves' patients, persistent ones had lower TCR diversity. Newly diagnosed disease favored TRBV20-1 and TRBJ2-1 over persistent disease.

Trimming pared 5 bases from V and 1 base from J, leaving 3 bases between. CDR1 SGHTA and CDR2 FQGNSA come from the germline V gene. This CDR3 has 12 residues. Ten or more counts support this clonotype. Its antigen is as yet unknown. CDR3 regions were amplified by Arm-PCR using iRepertoire HTBI primers to build TCR beta libraries. TCRdb independently ran MiXCR on the multiplex PCR reads; one entry per CDR3 protein. The profile shows about 290,000 distinct CDR3 sequences, around 20% of them singletons. The time point was: persistent/refractory GD, antithyroid drugs over 5 years with positive TRAb. RNA extracted from PBMCs served as the sequencing template. In each case, Graves' disease was diagnosed per American Thyroid Association guidelines.

This TCR was recovered from a female donor with Graves disease. The V and J genes are TRBV7-2 and TRBJ1-5, with D unresolved. The specimen was peripheral blood mononuclear cells (PBMCs), collected when the disease was refractory, from a patient treated with antithyroid drugs. The chain's CDR3 is CASSDSNQPQHF. The CDR3 DNA reads TGTGCCAGCAGCGACAGCAATCAGCCCCAGCATTTT.